Following are 25 T cell receptor beta chains from one sample sequenced in a study of identical twins. From the 5' RACE reads, TCRdb called clonotypes with MiXCR, one entry per CDR3 protein. The data contain 280,000 or so distinct CDR3 sequences, approximately 8.5% of them seen just once; the ten biggest clones take up about 2.1%. These data also formed part of another study, on yellow fever vaccine responses in identical twins.

Sample: memory (CD45RO+) T cells sorted from blood. These receptors were obtained from a woman under 30 in good health.

This clonotype was seen many times. The J gene is TRBJ2-1, the V gene TRBV20-1, with D uncertain. CDR3 size: 14 residues. CDR1 and CDR2 from the germline V gene are DFQATT and SNEGSKA (reference sequence). V dropped 3 bases and J dropped 3 bases, with 12 bases sitting between them. The CDR3 here is CSASRLLDYNEQFF. The CDR3 DNA sequence: TGCAGTGCTAGTCGTCTCCTGGACTACAATGAGCAGTTCTTC.

This clonotype was seen many times. The V call is TRBV18, the J call TRBJ2-7; D is perhaps TRBD1 (5 bases). The CDR3 is made up of 17 amino acids. Germline values: CDR1 KGHSH, CDR2 LQKENI. V gave up 0 bases and J gave up 2 bases, with 17 bases separating them. The CDR3 loop is CASSPPGFGMDTYEQYF. CDR3 sequence (DNA): TGTGCCAGCTCACCACCGGGATTCGGCATGGACACCTACGAGCAGTACTTC. The full variable domain, with the rest looked up from reference TRBV18 and TRBJ2-7, is NAGVMQNPRHLVRRRGQEARLRCSPMKGHSHVYWYRQLPEEGLKFMVYLQKENIIDESGMPKERFSAEFPKEGPSILRIQQVVRGDSAAYFCASSPPGFGMDTYEQYFGPGTRLTVT.

This clonotype was counted ten times or more. V gene TRBV12-3 or TRBV12-4 combines with J gene TRBJ2-1; TRBD2 matches at 7 bases. This CDR3 contains 15 residues. The junction had 4 bases not matched to a gene; V was cut back by 0 bases and J by 5 bases. CDR3 region: CASSLAGGPNNEQFF. For the CDR3, the DNA is TGTGCCAGCAGTTTAGCGGGAGGGCCCAACAATGAGCAGTTCTTC.

This clonotype was counted at least ten times. This chain uses TRBV29-1 with TRBJ2-7; TRBD2 is a possible D gene (7 bases). The CDR3 totals 12 residues. The germline V and J ends were trimmed by 1 base and 7 bases, with 11 bases remaining between them. CDR1 is SQVTM, CDR2 ANQGSEA, per germline. The CDR3 DNA is TGCAGCGTTGAAGTAAGGGGGGGGGAGCAGTACTTC. Its protein is CSVEVRGGEQYF.

V is TRBV2 and J is TRBJ1-1, with a possible D match to TRBD1 (5 bases). V was pared by 2 bases and J by 5 bases, with 9 bases between. The CDR3 has 13 residues. CDR1 SNHLY and CDR2 FYNNEI come from the germline V gene. CDR3 nucleotides: TGTGCCAGCAGTGAAAAGGGGAAGACTGAAGCTTTCTTT. Its protein product is CASSEKGKTEAFF.

This clonotype was detected ten times or more. The chain is built from TRBV4-1 and TRBJ2-7; 8 bases are shared with TRBD1. The J segment lost 6 bases and the V segment lost 1 base, leaving 8 bases of the junction unmatched. Germline CDR1 MGHRA, CDR2 YSYEKL. This CDR3 region has 15 residues. CDR3 sequence: CASSQGVGQVFEQYV. The CDR3 coding sequence is TGCGCCAGCAGCCAAGGCGTGGGACAGGTTTTCGAGCAGTACGTC.

The chain joins TRBV5-1 to TRBJ1-6; no clear D gene. The germline V and J ends were trimmed by 0 bases and 8 bases, with 9 bases remaining between them. CDR3 length: 14 residues. Germline V gene lookup returns CDR1 SGHRS and CDR2 YFSETQ. The CDR3 region has the DNA TGCGCCAGCAGCTTGGGGTCAGGAGATTCACCCCTCCACTTT. It encodes CASSLGSGDSPLHF.

This clonotype was picked up many times. This chain links TRBV15 with TRBJ1-5; D gene unclear. Trimming shortened V by 6 bases and J by 7 bases, and 10 bases separated the two germline ends. The CDR3 contains 12 residues. From germline, CDR1 is LNHNV and CDR2 YYDKDF (reference sequence). CDR3 nucleotides: TGTGCCACCAGTTTAGGCGTGCAGCCCCAGCATTTT. Translated: CATSLGVQPQHF.

This clonotype was observed at least ten times. V is TRBV15 and J is TRBJ2-3; a weak D match, TRBD2 (5 bases). The CDR3 loop spans 15 amino acids. Trimming took 4 bases from V and 2 from J, leaving 13 bases between them. CDR1 and CDR2 from the germline V gene are LNHNV and YYDKDF (reference sequence). CDR3 amino acids: CATSIRTPLTDTQYF. The CDR3 nucleotides read TGTGCCACCAGCATTAGGACTCCCCTCACAGATACGCAGTATTTT.

The table lists this clonotype with many counts. The chain recombines TRBV29-1 with TRBJ1-2, with TRBD1 matching 9 bases. V shed 4 bases and J 6 bases; nucleotides not matched to a gene: 3. Germline V gives CDR1 SQVTM, CDR2 ANQGSEA. The CDR3 runs 12 residues. CDR3 loop: CSVADRGDGYTF. In nucleotides, the CDR3 is TGCAGCGTTGCTGACAGGGGGGATGGCTACACCTTC.

This clonotype showed up just a few times. The genes are TRBV3-1 and TRBJ2-5; TRBD2 agrees at 7 bases. This CDR3 has 15 amino acids. CDR1 and CDR2 from the germline V gene are LGHDT and YNNKEL (reference sequence). Losses at the gene ends were 4 bases for V and 5 bases for J; bases not matched to a gene: 10. CDR3 protein: CASSPTTSYSETQYF. The CDR3 coding sequence is TGTGCCAGCAGCCCGACGACTAGCTATTCGGAGACCCAGTACTTC.

This clonotype was detected a few times. The J gene is TRBJ2-3, the V gene TRBV4-1; 12 positions agree with TRBD2. V was pared by 2 bases and J by 5 bases, with 8 bases of the junction left unmatched. The CDR3 contains 17 residues. Germline values: CDR1 MGHRA, CDR2 YSYEKL. DNA of the CDR3: TGCGCCAGCAGCCAAAATCTAGCGGGAGGGCCTGGAGATACGCAGTATTTT. This gives the protein CASSQNLAGGPGDTQYF.

This sequence joins TRBV27 and TRBJ2-2, with D possibly being TRBD2 (6 bases). The V end lost 2 bases, the J end lost 4 bases, and 23 bases lay between the germline ends. Germline V gene data show CDR1 as MNHEY and CDR2 as SMNVEV (reference sequence). The CDR3 length is 19 residues. CDR3 nucleotides: TGTGCCAGCAGTTTAAAGGAGAAGGTGCGGGGCCGCATCACCGGGGAGCTGTTTTTT. Translating gives CASSLKEKVRGRITGELFF.

In its sample, this clonotype was seen many times. The V gene is TRBV5-1, the J gene TRBJ2-3, with 10 bases fitting TRBD2. V trimming: 4 bases; J trimming: 8 bases; junction bases outside the gene matches: 13. CDR3 length equals 16 residues. Germline V gene lookup returns CDR1 SGHRS and CDR2 YFSETQ. The CDR3 DNA reads as TGCGCCAGCAGCGCGTCGTCCCTAGCGGGAGATGGTACGCAGTATTTT. Translated: CASSASSLAGDGTQYF.

This sequence joins TRBV10-3 and TRBJ2-1; 9 nucleotides align to TRBD1. CDR3 size: 14 residues. Trimming at V came to 6 bases and at J to 5 bases, leaving 5 bases not matched to a gene. The germline gives CDR1 ENHRY, CDR2 SYGVKD. The chain's CDR3 is CAISNGTGNNEQFF. Written as DNA, the CDR3 is TGTGCCATCAGCAACGGGACAGGGAACAATGAGCAGTTCTTC.

The chain recombines TRBV20-1 with TRBJ1-6, with D possibly being TRBD1 (6 bases). Trimming left V 4 bases short and J 7 bases short, with 17 bases between. The germline V gene has CDR1 DFQATT and CDR2 SNEGSKA (reference sequence). This CDR3 has 15 amino acids. The CDR3 DNA reads TGCAGTGCTACCACAACAGGGTACCTCAATTCACCCCTCCACTTT. It is translated as CSATTTGYLNSPLHF.

This clonotype was observed at least ten times. J is TRBJ2-1 and V is TRBV2, with TRBD2 matching 12 bases. In germline, CDR1 is SNHLY, CDR2 FYNNEI. V was pared by 5 bases and J by 5 bases, with 7 bases of the junction left unmatched. The CDR3 spans 16 residues. The CDR3 spells CASSSRTSGTHNEQFF. The CDR3 DNA is TGTGCCAGCAGTTCCCGGACTAGCGGGACACACAATGAGCAGTTCTTC. The whole variable domain, remainder taken from reference TRBV2 and TRBJ2-1, is EPEVTQTPSHQVTQMGQEVILRCVPISNHLYFYWYRQILGQKVEFLVSFYNNEISEKSEIFDDQFSVERPDGSNFTLKIRSTKLEDSAMYFCASSSRTSGTHNEQFFGPGTRLTVL.

This clonotype was detected a few times. The chain's CDR3 is CASSERARSSGNTIYF. The CDR3 coding sequence is TGTGCCAGCAGTGAGAGGGCCAGGAGCTCTGGAAACACCATATATTTT. This chain links TRBV2 with TRBJ1-3; the D is unclear. V was pared by 3 bases and J by 0 bases, with 12 bases between. The CDR3 totals 16 residues. Germline V gene data show CDR1 as SNHLY and CDR2 as FYNNEI.

This clonotype was observed many times. The chain couples TRBV7-8 to TRBJ2-3; a weak D match, TRBD2 (5 bases). Germline V lookup: CDR1 SGHVS, CDR2 FQNEAQ. This CDR3 region has 15 residues. V was shortened by 0 bases and J by 3 bases, with 10 bases between the two germline ends. CDR3 loop: CASSLARVGTDTQYF. CDR3 in DNA: TGTGCCAGCAGCTTAGCGAGGGTCGGGACAGATACGCAGTATTTT.

At least ten counts were recorded for this clonotype. The V and J genes are TRBV11-2 and TRBJ2-2; TRBD2 matches 7 bases. This CDR3 has 16 residues. Germline CDR1 reads SGHAT; CDR2 reads FQNNGV. Losses at the gene ends were 6 bases for V and 2 bases for J; bases not matched to a gene: 9. CDR3 sequence (DNA): TGTGCCAGCAGAGCGACGGGGGGTGGAAACACCGGGGAGCTGTTTTTT. It is translated as CASRATGGGNTGELFF.

The chain combines TRBV24-1 with TRBJ2-3; D unclear. CDR1 and CDR2 from the germline V gene are KGHDR and SFDVKD. The germline V and J ends were trimmed by 3 bases and 0 bases, with 12 bases remaining between them. The CDR3 runs to 16 residues. DNA of the CDR3: TGTGCCACCAGTGATGTGGTTGTTACTAGCACAGATACGCAGTATTTT. As protein: CATSDVVVTSTDTQYF.

This clonotype was counted many times. The chain joins TRBV28 to TRBJ1-1; D possibly corresponds to TRBD1 (5 bases). CDR3 length: 15 amino acids. CDR1 and CDR2 (germline): MDHEN, SYDVKM. Trimming took off 2 bases at V and 6 bases at J, with 16 bases between the two ends. DNA of the CDR3: TGTGCCAGCAGTTTAGTAGGACAAAAAAAAGCTGAAGCTTTCTTT. Its translation: CASSLVGQKKAEAFF.

The chain is built from TRBV25-1 and TRBJ1-4, with TRBD1 identical over 10 bases. The length of the CDR3 is 12 residues. Germline V gene lookup returns CDR1 MGHDK and CDR2 SYGVNS. The V segment lost 4 bases and the J segment 12 bases; nucleotides outside the gene matches: 2. CDR3 nucleotides: TGTGCCAGCAGTGCGACAGGGGGCCAACTGTTTTTT. Protein: CASSATGGQLFF.

This clonotype has ten or more counts. The CDR3 DNA reads TGTGCCACCAGCGCCGCCCTTAGCAATCAGCCCCAGCATTTT. This encodes CATSAALSNQPQHF. This chain uses TRBV24-1 with TRBJ1-5; D gene unclear. This CDR3 is 14 amino acids long. Trimming shortened V by 7 bases and J by 0 bases, and 9 bases separated the two germline ends. Looked up from germline, CDR1 is KGHDR and CDR2 is SFDVKD.

The V and J genes are TRBV16 and TRBJ1-2; D remains ambiguous. V shed 2 bases and J shed 8 bases, with 15 bases lying between them. Germline V gene sequence: CDR1 KGHSY, CDR2 FQNENV. The CDR3 loop spans 14 amino acids. For the CDR3, the DNA is TGTGCCAGCAGCCAAGGTATGGGCATGGACGGCTACACCTTC. This codes for CASSQGMGMDGYTF.